The 23 T cell receptor beta chains reported below all come from one sample, sequenced in a study of shared clonotypes between healthy human individuals. Sequenced by immunoSEQ multiplex PCR; TCRdb stores in-frame clones only, minus some. The repertoire holds roughly 2 million clones, roughly 94% seen once, with approximately 0.13% in the top ten. The sample comprised naive CD4+ T cells sorted from blood. Subset of the sample: CD45RA+ positively selected. These receptors were taken from a man aged 18 to 30 in good health.

The chain has TRBV7-2 and TRBJ1-1; D is uncertain. This CDR3 has 13 amino acids. CDR1 SGHTA and CDR2 FQGNSA come from the germline V gene. Trimming left V 3 bases short and J 0 bases short, with 5 bases between. The chain's CDR3 is CASSFKLNTEAFF. CDR3 nucleotide sequence: TGTGCCAGCAGCTTCAAATTGAACACTGAAGCTTTCTTT.

The chain links TRBV6-5 to TRBJ2-5; TRBD2 might be the D (5 bases). Trimming removed 0 bases from V and 4 bases from J, with 12 bases in between. The CDR3 sequence is 15 residues long. Per germline, CDR1 MNHEY and CDR2 SVGAGI. In DNA form, the CDR3 reads TGTGCCAGCAGTTACTCATCCGGGATGAGAGAGACCCAGTACTTC. It translates to CASSYSSGMRETQYF.

The V and J genes are TRBV4-3 and TRBJ2-7; D ambiguous. Germline assignment: CDR1 LGHNA and CDR2 YSLEER. This CDR3 has 14 amino acids. Trimming left V 3 bases short and J 2 bases short, with 11 bases between. The CDR3: CASSQYPGTYEQYF. CDR3 nucleotide sequence: TGCGCCAGCAGCCAGTACCCAGGTACCTACGAGCAGTACTTC.

This clone was found once. The V gene is TRBV7-2, the J gene TRBJ2-5, with 7 bases aligning to TRBD1. Per the germline V gene, CDR1 is SGHTA and CDR2 is FQGNSA. The CDR3 totals 14 residues. V shed 4 bases and J 2 bases; nucleotides not matched to a gene: 4. CDR3 nucleotides: TGTGCCAGCAGCTCCATGGGACAGCAAGAGACCCAGTACTTC. Translated: CASSSMGQQETQYF. Using reference TRBV7-2 and TRBJ2-5 for the parts outside the CDR3, the full variable domain is GAGVSQSPSNKVTEKGKDVELRCDPISGHTALYWYRQSLGQGLEFLIYFQGNSAPDKSGLPSDRFSAERTGGSVSTLTIQRTQQEDSAVYLCASSSMGQQETQYFGPGTRLLVL.

The V and J genes are TRBV19 and TRBJ2-7; 11 nucleotides align to TRBD2. Germline lookup yields CDR1 LNHDA and CDR2 SQIVND (reference sequence). V dropped 5 bases and J dropped 3; count of bases not matched to a gene: 9. The CDR3 is made up of 16 amino acids. DNA for the CDR3: TGTGCCAGTAGTCCCGCGGGACTAGCGGAGCACTACGAGCAGTACTTC. This encodes CASSPAGLAEHYEQYF.

This clone has just one count. V is TRBV9 and J is TRBJ1-2; the match to TRBD1 covers 7 bases. V lost 0 bases, J lost 0 bases, and 5 bases stayed unmatched. Germline CDR1 and CDR2: SGDLS and YYNGEE. The CDR3 consists of 16 residues. The CDR3 region is CASSVGGTEANYGYTF. The CDR3 DNA reads TGTGCCAGCAGCGTAGGGGGGACAGAAGCTAACTATGGCTACACCTTC.

This chain links TRBV18 with TRBJ2-7; D might be TRBD2 (6 bases). V gave up 3 bases and J gave up 0 bases, with 15 bases separating them. This CDR3 region has 16 residues. Germline V gene sequence: CDR1 KGHSH, CDR2 LQKENI. The DNA of the CDR3 is TGTGCCAGCTCACCCATCATAGCGGTAAACTCCTACGAGCAGTACTTC. Encoded protein: CASSPIIAVNSYEQYF.

There are many counts of this clone. CDR3 sequence reads: CASSLETGLGGYTF. CDR3 nucleotide sequence: TGTGCCAGCAGCTTAGAGACAGGGCTAGGAGGCTACACCTTC. V and J are TRBV7-2 and TRBJ1-2, with 7 bases aligning to TRBD1. The CDR3 covers 14 residues. J gave up 8 bases and V 1 base, and 7 bases lay outside the gene matches. The germline CDR1 and CDR2 sequences are SGHTA and FQGNSA.

The genes are TRBV6-1 and TRBJ1-4; 7 nucleotides line up with TRBD1. The CDR3 consists of 14 residues. CDR1 MNHNS and CDR2 SASEGT come from the germline V gene. The V gene end was trimmed by 7 bases and the J gene end by 5 bases; junction bases not matched to a gene: 7. This CDR3 is CASKRRQGNEKLFF. CDR3 coding DNA: TGTGCCAGCAAGCGCCGACAGGGAAATGAAAAACTGTTTTTT.

The chain employs TRBV10-3 and TRBJ2-1; 9 bases are a match to TRBD2. The CDR3 has 15 residues. Germline assignment: CDR1 ENHRY and CDR2 SYGVKD. With 6 bases clipped from V and 3 bases from J, the junction kept 6 bases outside the gene matches. CDR3 coding DNA: TGTGCCATCAGCCTGACTAGCGGAATCTACAATGAGCAGTTCTTC. It codes for CAISLTSGIYNEQFF.

The V gene is TRBV14, the J gene TRBJ2-2; D is uncertain. This CDR3 is 16 amino acids long. From germline, CDR1 is SGHDN and CDR2 FVKESK. V was clipped by 4 bases and J by 1 base, with 13 bases between them. The CDR3 bases are TGTGCCAGCAGCCGTGCTCACCCGCGGAACACCGGGGAGCTGTTTTTT. Translation gives CASSRAHPRNTGELFF. Using reference TRBV14 and TRBJ2-2 for the parts outside the CDR3, the full variable domain is EAGVTQFPSHSVIEKGQTVTLRCDPISGHDNLYWYRRVMGKEIKFLLHFVKESKQDESGMPNNRFLAERTGGTYSTLKVQPAELEDSGVYFCASSRAHPRNTGELFFGEGSRLTVL.

This chain joins TRBV28 and TRBJ1-1; 7 bases match TRBD1. Per the germline V gene, CDR1 is MDHEN and CDR2 is SYDVKM. CDR3 size: 13 residues. Losses at the gene ends were 8 bases for V and 0 bases for J; bases not matched to a gene: 3. DNA for the CDR3: TGTGCCAGCTTGGGACAGTTGAACACTGAAGCTTTCTTT. This codes for CASLGQLNTEAFF. The full variable domain, with the rest looked up from reference TRBV28 and TRBJ1-1, is DVKVTQSSRYLVKRTGEKVFLECVQDMDHENMFWYRQDPGLGLRLIYFSYDVKMKEKGDIPEGYSVSREKKERFSLILESASTNQTSMYLCASLGQLNTEAFFGQGTRLTVV.

This rearrangement joins TRBV4-1 to TRBJ2-6; D call uncertain. Germline CDR1 and CDR2: MGHRA and YSYEKL. V gave up 1 base and J gave up 3 bases, with 13 bases separating them. There are 17 residues in the CDR3. The CDR3 sequence is CASSQGWDSGGANVLTF. DNA of the CDR3: TGCGCCAGCAGCCAAGGATGGGATTCGGGTGGGGCCAACGTCCTGACTTTC.

The chain employs TRBV7-8 and TRBJ2-1; tentative D call: TRBD2 (6 bases). The CDR3 spans 13 residues. The germline V and J ends were trimmed by 2 bases and 12 bases, with 14 bases remaining between them. Germline assignment: CDR1 SGHVS and CDR2 FQNEAQ. The CDR3 region is CASSLLGLYAQFF. The CDR3 bases are TGTGCCAGCAGCTTATTGGGACTCTACGCGCAGTTCTTC.

A single count supports this clone. V is TRBV5-4 and J is TRBJ2-5, with 10 bases fitting TRBD2. Per the germline V gene, CDR1 is SGHNT and CDR2 is YYREEE (reference sequence). Trimming removed 2 bases from V and 9 bases from J; junction bases left unmatched: 7. The CDR3 is 14 amino acids. The CDR3 region has the DNA TGTGCCAGCAGCTTATCTAGCGGGAGATGGGCCCAGTACTTC. The encoded protein is CASSLSSGRWAQYF.

With respect to this clone: Distinct nucleotide sequences in the sample also encode this CDR3. This chain connects TRBV18 to TRBJ2-5; D unclear. With 1 base removed from V and 5 bases from J, the gap between germline ends came to 8 bases. Germline V gene lookup returns CDR1 KGHSH and CDR2 LQKENI. The CDR3 extends over 13 amino acids. CDR3: CASSPRLEETQYF. The CDR3 nucleotides read TGTGCCAGCTCACCACGTCTAGAGGAGACCCAGTACTTC.

CDR3 amino acids: CAWSVLQNTEAFF. Written as DNA, the CDR3 is TGTGCCTGGAGTGTATTGCAGAACACTGAAGCTTTCTTT. The rearrangement links TRBV30 to TRBJ1-1, with D uncertain. The length of the CDR3 is 13 residues. CDR1 and CDR2 (germline): GTSNPN, SVGIG (reference sequence). V dropped 0 bases and J dropped 1 base, with 6 bases sitting between them.

This sequence joins TRBV7-6 and TRBJ1-3; the D gene is possibly TRBD1 (5 bases). Trimming left V 6 bases short and J 4 bases short, with 19 bases between. CDR1 and CDR2 (germline): SGHVS, FNYEAQ. The CDR3 is 16 amino acids. The CDR3: CASRPPFWGIGNTIYF. The CDR3 DNA reads as TGTGCCAGCAGGCCCCCGTTCTGGGGGATAGGAAACACCATATATTTT.

The V call is TRBV7-2, the J call TRBJ1-2; 9 bases align to TRBD1. In germline, CDR1 is SGHTA, CDR2 FQGNSA. The CDR3 covers 11 residues. V lost 11 bases, J lost 8 bases, and 6 bases stayed unmatched. CDR3 DNA: TGTGCCGGACGGACAGGGGAAGGCTACACCTTC. Translation gives CAGRTGEGYTF. The variable domain in full, with the rest retrieved from reference TRBV7-2 and TRBJ1-2, is GAGVSQSPSNKVTEKGKDVELRCDPISGHTALYWYRQSLGQGLEFLIYFQGNSAPDKSGLPSDRFSAERTGGSVSTLTIQRTQQEDSAVYLCAGRTGEGYTFGSGTRLTVV.

A single count supports this clone. The V call is TRBV28, the J call TRBJ2-6; D not resolved. Germline-derived CDR1 and CDR2 are MDHEN and SYDVKM. V was trimmed by 2 bases and J by 13 bases, leaving 9 bases between them. This CDR3 spans 12 amino acids. CDR3 in DNA: TGTGCCAGCAGTTTAAGGGAAACTGTCCTGACTTTC. Its translation: CASSLRETVLTF.

This clone has a single count. The chain uses TRBV7-2 and TRBJ1-5, with D unclear. Germline CDR1 reads SGHTA; CDR2 reads FQGNSA. This CDR3 is 12 amino acids long. The V end lost 8 bases, the J end lost 2 bases, and 7 bases lay between the germline ends. DNA of the CDR3: TGTGCCAGCTTGGTAGGCAATCAGCCCCAGCATTTT. Protein sequence: CASLVGNQPQHF. The full variable domain, completed using reference TRBV7-2 and TRBJ1-5, is GAGVSQSPSNKVTEKGKDVELRCDPISGHTALYWYRQSLGQGLEFLIYFQGNSAPDKSGLPSDRFSAERTGGSVSTLTIQRTQQEDSAVYLCASLVGNQPQHFGDGTRLSIL.

CDR3 sequence (DNA): TGCAGCGTTGTACAGGGTAGTAATGAAAAACTGTTTTTT. It yields the protein CSVVQGSNEKLFF. The J gene is TRBJ1-4, the V gene TRBV29-1; weak D call: TRBD1 (6 bases). Trimming left V 4 bases short and J 4 bases short, with 10 bases between. The CDR3 contains 13 residues. The germline V gene encodes CDR1 SQVTM and CDR2 ANQGSEA.

The V call is TRBV18, the J call TRBJ1-2; 7 bases are a match to TRBD1. V lost 4 bases, J lost 3 bases, and 5 bases stayed unmatched. Germline CDR1 and CDR2: KGHSH and LQKENI. This CDR3 is built from 14 residues. CDR3 loop: CASSLDQGDYGYTF. In DNA, the CDR3 is TGTGCCAGCTCACTAGACCAGGGGGACTATGGCTACACCTTC.